One sample yielded the 19 T cell receptor beta chains listed below, sequenced in a study of T cell repertoires in cytomegalovirus infection. TCRdb reprocessed the reads via MiXCR and lists one record per CDR3 protein. This table has fewer than 550,000 distinct CDR3 sequences, about 25% appearing once. The sample consisted of PBMCs. The receptors stem from a human donor in good health (CMV status not recorded). Some clones in this sample may be carry-over from other donors' samples.

CDR3 bases: TGTGCCAGCTCCACCAGTAGCAGGGAGCAGTTCTTC. It specifies CASSTSSREQFF. The chain employs TRBV18 and TRBJ2-1; no clear D. Germline-derived CDR1 and CDR2 are KGHSH and LQKENI. The V and J ends lost 6 bases and 10 bases respectively, with 13 bases between them. This CDR3 comprises 12 residues. Complete variable domain (other parts from reference TRBV18 and TRBJ2-1): NAGVMQNPRHLVRRRGQEARLRCSPMKGHSHVYWYRQLPEEGLKFMVYLQKENIIDESGMPKERFSAEFPKEGPSILRIQQVVRGDSAAYFCASSTSSREQFFGPGTRLTVL.

J is TRBJ1-2 and V is TRBV30; 7 nucleotides line up with TRBD1. After removal of 4 bases from V and 8 bases from J, the junction contained 10 bases not matched to a gene. The CDR3 has 13 amino acids. Germline-derived CDR1 and CDR2 are GTSNPN and SVGIG (reference sequence). For the CDR3, the DNA is TGTGCCTGGACCTCGGGACAGATGGAAGGCTACACCTTC. Its translation is CAWTSGQMEGYTF.

This clonotype was detected many times. This chain joins TRBV7-3 and TRBJ2-5; 10 bases agree with TRBD2. This CDR3 comprises 13 residues. Germline V CDR1 and CDR2: SGHTA, FQGTGA. Trimming cost V 6 bases and J 3 bases; bases outside gene matches: 1. The CDR3 coding sequence is TGTGCCAGCAGTACTAGCGGGAAAGAGACCCAGTACTTC. Translation: CASSTSGKETQYF.

This clonotype turned up a few times. The chain is built from TRBV5-1 and TRBJ2-5; D remains ambiguous. CDR3 length: 13 residues. Trimming shortened V by 1 base and J by 0 bases, and 4 bases separated the two germline ends. Germline V gene data show CDR1 as SGHRS and CDR2 as YFSETQ. CDR3 sequence: CASSLRDQETQYF. The CDR3 DNA reads as TGCGCCAGCAGCTTGAGGGACCAAGAGACCCAGTACTTC.

This rearrangement joins TRBV7-9 to TRBJ1-5, with D possibly TRBD1 on 5 matching bases. The CDR3 has 14 residues. Germline-derived CDR1 and CDR2 are SEHNR and FQNEAQ (reference sequence). V lost 1 base and J lost 7, with 11 bases in between. In DNA form, the CDR3 reads TGTGCCAGCAGCTTAGAGGGGCTGCGACAGCCCCAGCATTTT. Amino acid sequence: CASSLEGLRQPQHF. The full variable domain, its missing parts supplied by reference TRBV7-9 and TRBJ1-5, is DTGVSQNPRHKITKRGQNVTFRCDPISEHNRLYWYRQTLGQGPEFLTYFQNEAQLEKSRLLSDRFSAERPKGSFSTLEIQRTEQGDSAMYLCASSLEGLRQPQHFGDGTRLSIL.

This clonotype was counted only a few times. V is TRBV7-9 and J is TRBJ2-3; D is unresolved. From germline, CDR1 is SEHNR and CDR2 FQNEAQ (reference sequence). The CDR3 has 11 residues. Deletions cut 7 bases from V and 6 bases from J, with 8 bases between. CDR3 DNA sequence: TGTGCCAGCACCAATCGGGATACGCAGTATTTT. It yields the protein CASTNRDTQYF.

The chain joins TRBV20-1 to TRBJ1-1, with a possible D match to TRBD1 (5 bases). Trimming cost V 1 base and J 10 bases, with 16 bases left between them. The CDR3 extends over 13 amino acids. Germline V gene data show CDR1 as DFQATT and CDR2 as SNEGSKA (reference sequence). The CDR3 bases are TGCAGTGCTAGAGCTCCGGGGGTAGTCGGAGCTTTCTTT. Amino acid sequence: CSARAPGVVGAFF.

The V call is TRBV29-1, the J call TRBJ2-5; D may be TRBD2 (5 bases). The CDR3 has 14 amino acids. Germline CDR1 and CDR2: SQVTM and ANQGSEA. V lost 4 bases, J lost 0 bases, and 12 bases lay in between. CDR3 amino acids: CSVVLGSYQETQYF. The DNA for the CDR3 is TGCAGCGTTGTACTAGGCTCGTACCAAGAGACCCAGTACTTC. The full variable domain, in which reference TRBV29-1 and TRBJ2-5 provide the parts outside the CDR3, is SAVISQKPSRDICQRGTSLTIQCQVDSQVTMMFWYRQQPGQSLTLIATANQGSEATYESGFVIDKFPISRPNLTFSTLTVSNMSPEDSSIYLCSVVLGSYQETQYFGPGTRLLVL.

This clonotype has more than one count but fewer than ten. The chain is built from TRBV28 and TRBJ1-1; D not resolved. The V end was cut by 6 bases, the J end by 4 bases, with 18 bases between. The germline V gene has CDR1 MDHEN and CDR2 SYDVKM. This CDR3 is built from 15 residues. In nucleotides, the CDR3 is TGTGCCAGCAGCCGACGGACGGGGTCTAGCACTGAAGCTTTCTTT. Its translation: CASSRRTGSSTEAFF.

There are a few counts of this clonotype. The chain recombines TRBV29-1 with TRBJ1-2, with 9 bases that match TRBD1. After removal of 4 bases from V and 6 bases from J, the junction contained 3 bases not matched to a gene. Germline V lookup: CDR1 SQVTM, CDR2 ANQGSEA. This CDR3 is built from 12 residues. DNA for the CDR3: TGCAGCGTTGTACAGGGGGCTCATGGCTACACCTTC. It yields the protein CSVVQGAHGYTF.

A few counts support this clonotype. This chain links TRBV5-6 with TRBJ1-2, with D unclear. CDR1 is SGHDT, CDR2 YYEEEE, per germline. The CDR3 sequence is 14 residues long. V was pared by 4 bases and J by 8 bases, with 18 bases between. The CDR3 is CASSNGPLGHGYTF. CDR3 DNA sequence: TGTGCCAGCAGCAACGGACCCTTAGGGCACGGCTACACCTTC.

This clonotype was detected a few times. The chain has TRBV19 and TRBJ2-4; D might be TRBD2 (6 bases). Germline CDR1 LNHDA, CDR2 SQIVND (reference sequence). Deletions cut 4 bases from V and 8 bases from J, with 18 bases between. The CDR3 has 15 residues. CDR3 residues: CASSKVGSGVDIQYF. Here the CDR3 DNA reads TGTGCCAGTAGTAAGGTCGGGAGCGGTGTGGACATTCAGTACTTC.

In its sample, this clonotype was seen many times. The chain combines TRBV7-8 with TRBJ1-1; no reliable D call. V was trimmed by 5 bases and J by 1 base, leaving 8 bases between them. CDR1 and CDR2 (germline): SGHVS, FQNEAQ. This CDR3 has 13 amino acids. The CDR3 DNA sequence: TGTGCCAGCAGCCCTTCGACGAACACTGAAGCTTTCTTT. Its translation: CASSPSTNTEAFF.

In this sample, this clonotype turned up a few times. The V and J genes are TRBV27 and TRBJ2-5; 10 positions agree with TRBD1. This CDR3 contains 14 residues. Germline CDR1 and CDR2: MNHEY and SMNVEV (reference sequence). J gave up 5 bases and V 5 bases, and 5 bases lay outside the gene matches. CDR3 bases: TGTGCCAGCAGTCTGACAGGGGGCAGCGAGACCCAGTACTTC. This sequence encodes CASSLTGGSETQYF.

This clonotype has at least ten counts. The gene calls are TRBV7-2 and TRBJ2-3; D might be TRBD2 (5 bases). This CDR3 comprises 12 residues. Germline V gene lookup returns CDR1 SGHTA and CDR2 FQGNSA. V dropped 4 bases and J dropped 7 bases, with 9 bases sitting between them. CDR3 region: CASSSDSHTQYF. As DNA, the CDR3 is TGTGCCAGCAGCTCGGACTCCCATACGCAGTATTTT.

The V and J genes are TRBV29-1 and TRBJ1-3, with D possibly TRBD1 on 5 matching bases. Germline assignment: CDR1 SQVTM and CDR2 ANQGSEA. The CDR3 contains 14 residues. With 6 bases removed from V and 5 bases from J, the gap between germline ends came to 17 bases. The CDR3 spells CSVFTGGGRNTIYF. CDR3 sequence (DNA): TGCAGCGTCTTTACCGGGGGAGGTAGAAACACCATATATTTT.

This clonotype was counted many times. The V and J genes are TRBV7-8 and TRBJ2-2; D ambiguous. The CDR3 extends over 12 amino acids. From germline, CDR1 is SGHVS and CDR2 FQNEAQ. Trimming cost V 5 bases and J 5 bases, with 6 bases left between them. The CDR3 sequence: CASSTRTGELFF. For the CDR3, the DNA is TGTGCCAGCAGCACTCGGACCGGGGAGCTGTTTTTT.

This clonotype has at least ten counts. This rearrangement joins TRBV7-8 to TRBJ2-5, with 7 bases that match TRBD2. Germline V gives CDR1 SGHVS, CDR2 FQNEAQ. The CDR3 contains 12 residues. J lost 9 bases, V lost 4 bases, and 5 bases had no gene match. The CDR3 is CASSSGGMAQYF. In nucleotides, the CDR3 is TGTGCCAGCAGCTCCGGGGGGATGGCCCAGTACTTC.

This clonotype was counted between two and nine times. DNA of the CDR3: TGCGCCAGCAGCCAAGGACCCAGGCCAGAGACCCAGTACTTC. Translating it yields CASSQGPRPETQYF. The rearrangement joins TRBV4-1 to TRBJ2-5; D ambiguous. Germline CDR1 is MGHRA and CDR2 is YSYEKL. Trimming took off 1 base at V and 4 bases at J, with 10 bases between the two ends. The CDR3 loop spans 14 amino acids.